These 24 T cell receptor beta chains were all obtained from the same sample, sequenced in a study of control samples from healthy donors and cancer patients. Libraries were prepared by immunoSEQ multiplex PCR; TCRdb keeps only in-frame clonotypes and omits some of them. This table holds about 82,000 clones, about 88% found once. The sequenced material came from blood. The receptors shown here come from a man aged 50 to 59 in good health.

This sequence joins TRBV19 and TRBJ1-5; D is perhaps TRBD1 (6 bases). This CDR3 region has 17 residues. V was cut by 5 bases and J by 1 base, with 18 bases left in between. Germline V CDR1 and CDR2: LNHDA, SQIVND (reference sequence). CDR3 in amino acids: CASSSGTAQGSNQPQHF. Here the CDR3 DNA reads TGTGCCAGTAGTTCCGGGACCGCTCAGGGGAGCAATCAGCCCCAGCATTTT. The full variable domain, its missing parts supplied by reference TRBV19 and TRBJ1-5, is DGGITQSPKYLFRKEGQNVTLSCEQNLNHDAMYWYRQDPGQGLRLIYYSQIVNDFQKGDIAEGYSVSREKKESFPLTVTSAQKNPTAFYLCASSSGTAQGSNQPQHFGDGTRLSIL.

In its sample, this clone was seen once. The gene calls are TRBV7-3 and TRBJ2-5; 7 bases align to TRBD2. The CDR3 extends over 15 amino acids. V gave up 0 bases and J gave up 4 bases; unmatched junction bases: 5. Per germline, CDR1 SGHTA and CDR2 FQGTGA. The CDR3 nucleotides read TGTGCCAGCAGCTTAACGACTAGCTCGACAGAGACCCAGTACTTC. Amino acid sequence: CASSLTTSSTETQYF.

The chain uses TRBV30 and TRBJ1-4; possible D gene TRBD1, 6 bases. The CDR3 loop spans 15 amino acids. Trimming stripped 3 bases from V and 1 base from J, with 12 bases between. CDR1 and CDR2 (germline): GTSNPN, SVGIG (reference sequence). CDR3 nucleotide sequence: TGTGCCTGGAGACAGGGTTCCGTAACTAATGAAAAACTGTTTTTT. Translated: CAWRQGSVTNEKLFF. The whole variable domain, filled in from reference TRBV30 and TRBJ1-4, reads SQTIHQWPATLVQPVGSPLSLECTVEGTSNPNLYWYRQAAGRGLQLLFYSVGIGQISSEVPQNLSASRPQDRQFILSSKKLLLSDSGFYLCAWRQGSVTNEKLFFGSGTQLSVL.

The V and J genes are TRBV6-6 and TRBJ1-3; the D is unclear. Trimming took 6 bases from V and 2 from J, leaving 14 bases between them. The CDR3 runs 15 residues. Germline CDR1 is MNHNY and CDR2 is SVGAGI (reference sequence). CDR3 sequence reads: CASSAVIIPGNTIYF. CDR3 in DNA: TGTGCCAGCAGCGCGGTGATAATTCCTGGAAACACCATATATTTT.

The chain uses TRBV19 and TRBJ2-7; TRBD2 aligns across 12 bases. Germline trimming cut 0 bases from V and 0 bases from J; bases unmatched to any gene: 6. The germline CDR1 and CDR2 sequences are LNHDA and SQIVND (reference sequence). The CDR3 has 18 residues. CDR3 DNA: TGTGCCAGTAGTATAGACGATACTAGCGGGGGGATCTCCTACGAGCAGTACTTC. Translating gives CASSIDDTSGGISYEQYF.

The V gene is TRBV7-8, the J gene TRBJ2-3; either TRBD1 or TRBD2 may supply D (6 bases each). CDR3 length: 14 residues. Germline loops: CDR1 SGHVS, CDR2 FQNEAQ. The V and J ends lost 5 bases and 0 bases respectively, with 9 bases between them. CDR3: CASSRGASTDTQYF. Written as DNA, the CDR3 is TGTGCCAGCAGCAGGGGGGCTAGCACAGATACGCAGTATTTT.

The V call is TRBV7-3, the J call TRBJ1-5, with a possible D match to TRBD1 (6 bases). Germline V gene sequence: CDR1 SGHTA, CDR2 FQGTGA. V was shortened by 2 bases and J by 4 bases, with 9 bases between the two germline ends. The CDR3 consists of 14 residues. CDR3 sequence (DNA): TGTGCCAGCAGCTTAGGCAGGGGTAATCAGCCCCAGCATTTT. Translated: CASSLGRGNQPQHF.

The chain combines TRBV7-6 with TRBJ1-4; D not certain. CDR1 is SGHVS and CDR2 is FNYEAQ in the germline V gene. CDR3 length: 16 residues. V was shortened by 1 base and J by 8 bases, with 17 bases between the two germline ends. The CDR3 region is CASSLEGASNGEKLFF. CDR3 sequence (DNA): TGTGCCAGCAGCTTAGAGGGCGCGAGCAATGGGGAAAAACTGTTTTTT.

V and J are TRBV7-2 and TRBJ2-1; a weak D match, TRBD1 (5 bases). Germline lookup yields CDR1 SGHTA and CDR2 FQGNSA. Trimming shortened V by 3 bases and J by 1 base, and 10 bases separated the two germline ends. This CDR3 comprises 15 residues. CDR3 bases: TGTGCCAGCAGCTTCGACAGCACTTCCTACAATGAGCAGTTCTTC. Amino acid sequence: CASSFDSTSYNEQFF.

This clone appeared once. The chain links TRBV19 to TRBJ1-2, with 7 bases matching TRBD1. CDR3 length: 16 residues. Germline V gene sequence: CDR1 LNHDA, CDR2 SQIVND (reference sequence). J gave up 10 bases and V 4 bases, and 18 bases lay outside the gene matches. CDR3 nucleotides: TGTGCCAGTAGTAACGCCGGAGGGGGCGAAAGGGGGGACTACACCTTC. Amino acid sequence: CASSNAGGGERGDYTF.

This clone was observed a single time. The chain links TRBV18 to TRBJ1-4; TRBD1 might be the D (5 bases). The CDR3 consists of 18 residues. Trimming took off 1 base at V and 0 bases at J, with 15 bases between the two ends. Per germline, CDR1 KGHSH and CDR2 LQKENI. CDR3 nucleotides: TGTGCCAGCTCACCACTCCGGGGCAGGCCTGCAACTAATGAAAAACTGTTTTTT. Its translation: CASSPLRGRPATNEKLFF.

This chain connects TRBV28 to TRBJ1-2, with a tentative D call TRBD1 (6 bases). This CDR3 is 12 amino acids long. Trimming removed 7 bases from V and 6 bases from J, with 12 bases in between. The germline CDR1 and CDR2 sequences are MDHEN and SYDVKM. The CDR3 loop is CASTSGGDGYTF. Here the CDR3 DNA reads TGTGCCAGCACTTCGGGGGGCGATGGCTACACCTTC.

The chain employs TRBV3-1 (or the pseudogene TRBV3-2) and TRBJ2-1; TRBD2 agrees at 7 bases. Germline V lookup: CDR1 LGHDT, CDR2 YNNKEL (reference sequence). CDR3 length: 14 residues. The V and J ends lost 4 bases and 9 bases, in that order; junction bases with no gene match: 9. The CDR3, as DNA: TGTGCCAGCAGCCTCTCGGGGCGGGGGAGTGAGCAGTTCTTC. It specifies CASSLSGRGSEQFF.

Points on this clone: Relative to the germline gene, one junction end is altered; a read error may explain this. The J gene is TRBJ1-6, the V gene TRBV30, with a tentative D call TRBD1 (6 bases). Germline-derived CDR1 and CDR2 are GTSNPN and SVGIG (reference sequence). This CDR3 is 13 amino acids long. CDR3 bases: TGTGCCTGGAGTGGCAGGGGAGATTCACCCCCCCACTTT. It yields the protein CAWSGRGDSPPHF.

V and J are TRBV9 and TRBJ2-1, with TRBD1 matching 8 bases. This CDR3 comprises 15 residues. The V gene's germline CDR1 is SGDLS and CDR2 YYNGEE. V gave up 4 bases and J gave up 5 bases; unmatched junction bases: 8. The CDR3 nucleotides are TGTGCCAGCAGCCCGAGGACAGGGCTCAACAATGAGCAGTTCTTC. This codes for CASSPRTGLNNEQFF.

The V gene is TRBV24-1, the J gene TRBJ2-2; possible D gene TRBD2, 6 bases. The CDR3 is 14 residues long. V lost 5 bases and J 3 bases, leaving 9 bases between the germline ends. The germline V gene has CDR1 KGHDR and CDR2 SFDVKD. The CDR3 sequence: CATSGGTYTGELFF. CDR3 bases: TGTGCCACCAGTGGTGGGACTTACACCGGGGAGCTGTTTTTT.

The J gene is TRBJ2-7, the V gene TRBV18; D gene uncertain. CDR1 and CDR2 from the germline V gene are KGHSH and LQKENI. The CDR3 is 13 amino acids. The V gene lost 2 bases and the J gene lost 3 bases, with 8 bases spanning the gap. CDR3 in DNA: TGTGCCAGCTCACCAAGGACCTTCTACGAGCAGTACTTC. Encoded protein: CASSPRTFYEQYF.

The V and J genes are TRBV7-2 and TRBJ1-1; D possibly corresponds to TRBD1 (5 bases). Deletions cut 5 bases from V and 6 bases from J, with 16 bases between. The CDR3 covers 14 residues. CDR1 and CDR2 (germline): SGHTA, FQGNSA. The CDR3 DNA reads TGTGCCAGCAGCCGCCAGATGGGGGGGGCTGAAGCTTTCTTT. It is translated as CASSRQMGGAEAFF.

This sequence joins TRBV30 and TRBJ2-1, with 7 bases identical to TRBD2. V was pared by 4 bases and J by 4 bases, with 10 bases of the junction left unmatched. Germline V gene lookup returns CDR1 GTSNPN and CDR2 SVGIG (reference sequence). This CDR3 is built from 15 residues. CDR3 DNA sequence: TGTGCCTGGATCAAACATAGCGGGCCATACAATGAGCAGTTCTTC. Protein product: CAWIKHSGPYNEQFF.

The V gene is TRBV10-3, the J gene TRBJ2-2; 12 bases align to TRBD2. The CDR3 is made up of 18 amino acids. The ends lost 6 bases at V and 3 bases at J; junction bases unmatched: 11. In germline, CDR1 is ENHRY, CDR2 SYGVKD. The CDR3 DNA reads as TGTGCCATCAGCGTTTCTAGCGGGGGGGCCCGTGACACCGGGGAGCTGTTTTTT. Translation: CAISVSSGGARDTGELFF.

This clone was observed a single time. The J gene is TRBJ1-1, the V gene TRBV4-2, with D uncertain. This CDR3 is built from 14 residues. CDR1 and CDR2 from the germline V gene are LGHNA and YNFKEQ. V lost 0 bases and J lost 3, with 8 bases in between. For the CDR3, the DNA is TGTGCCAGCAGCCAAGATCCCCGCCACACTGAAGCTTTCTTT. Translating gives CASSQDPRHTEAFF.

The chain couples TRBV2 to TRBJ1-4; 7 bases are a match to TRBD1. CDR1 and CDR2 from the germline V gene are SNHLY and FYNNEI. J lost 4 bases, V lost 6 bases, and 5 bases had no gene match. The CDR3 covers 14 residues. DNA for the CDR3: TGTGCCAGCAGCTACAGGGGAAGTAATGAAAAACTGTTTTTT. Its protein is CASSYRGSNEKLFF.

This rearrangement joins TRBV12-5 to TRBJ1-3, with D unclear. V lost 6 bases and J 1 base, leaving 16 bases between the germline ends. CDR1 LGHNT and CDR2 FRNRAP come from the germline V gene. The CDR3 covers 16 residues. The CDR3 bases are TGTGCTAGTGGAGGAGGACCCCTCCGGTCTGGAAACACCATATATTTT. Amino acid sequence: CASGGGPLRSGNTIYF.

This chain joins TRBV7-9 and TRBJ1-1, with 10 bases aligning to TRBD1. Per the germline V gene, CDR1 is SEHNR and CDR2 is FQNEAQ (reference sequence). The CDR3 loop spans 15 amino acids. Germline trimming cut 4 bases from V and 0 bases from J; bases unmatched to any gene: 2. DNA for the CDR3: TGTGCCAGCAGCTGGGACAGGGGAATGAACACTGAAGCTTTCTTT. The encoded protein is CASSWDRGMNTEAFF.